A selection of T cell receptor beta chains follows, all from one sample in a study of T cells in Graves' hyperthyroidism and ophthalmopathy. MiXCR was run by TCRdb on the multiplex PCR reads, yielding one entry per CDR3 protein. This repertoire shows 550,000 to 600,000 distinct CDR3 sequences, about a sixth found once; its top ten account for 18%. Sequences were obtained from blood. These TCRs come from a young woman with Graves' hyperthyroidism. The CDR3 runs from the conserved cysteine through the conserved F or W. A D gene is named only where the DNA matches it firmly. Size is omitted from some rows. Given values are once, few, many or a class for expanded clones.

d_call,v_call,clone_size,j_call,cdr3_aa,cdr3_nt
NA,TRBV10-1,few,TRBJ2-6,CASSQTSGANVLTF,TGCGCCAGCAGTCAAACATCTGGGGCCAACGTCCTGACTTTC
TRBD2,TRBV4-1,once,TRBJ2-1,CASSLTSGPYEQFF,TGCGCCAGCAGCCTTACTAGCGGCCCCTACGAGCAGTTCTTC
TRBD1,TRBV30,many,TRBJ1-1,CAWDPGTGRVGAFF,TGTGCCTGGGACCCAGGGACAGGGAGGGTAGGGGCTTTCTTT
NA,TRBV6-1,NA,TRBJ2-7,CASRIFGPPNYQDEQYF,TGTGCCAGCCGAATTTTCGGGCCGCCAAATTACCAGGACGAGCAGTACTTC
NA,TRBV24-1,NA,TRBJ2-1,CATSGGDHMGEQFF,TGTGCCACCAGTGGCGGGGACCACATGGGTGAGCAGTTCTTC
NA,TRBV11-3,NA,TRBJ1-1,CASSFEGNVNTEAFF,TGTGCCAGCAGCTTCGAGGGGAACGTGAACACTGAAGCTTTCTTT
NA,TRBV11-2,many,TRBJ1-4,CASSHRDAEEKLFF,TGTGCCAGCTCCCACCGGGACGCGGAGGAAAAACTGTTTTTT
NA,TRBV11-2,many,TRBJ2-2,CASSLDRIGWGTNTGELFF,TGTGCCAGCAGCTTAGACCGAATAGGATGGGGGACCAACACCGGGGAGCTGTTTTTT
NA,TRBV12-3/TRBV12-4,NA,TRBJ2-3,CASRRGGTDTQYF,TGTGCCAGCAGGCGAGGGGGTACAGATACGCAGTATTTT
TRBD2,TRBV6-4,many,TRBJ2-3,CASSTTSGGSTDTQYF,TGTGCCAGCAGTACCACTAGCGGGGGAAGCACAGATACGCAGTATTTT
NA,TRBV7-9,NA,TRBJ1-1,CASSLSRRTGETEAFF,TGTGCCAGCAGCTTAAGTCGACGGACGGGGGAGACTGAAGCTTTCTTT
NA,TRBV7-2,many,TRBJ1-1,CASSLGGAMNTEAFF,TGTGCCAGCAGCTTAGGGGGAGCCATGAACACTGAAGCTTTCTTT
NA,TRBV29-1,many,TRBJ1-1,CSVIRGWNTEAFF,TGCAGCGTTATCAGAGGGTGGAACACTGAAGCTTTCTTT
NA,TRBV2,many,TRBJ2-1,CASNARARTGYNEQFF,TGTGCCAGCAATGCGAGGGCCCGCACGGGCTACAATGAGCAGTTCTTC
NA,TRBV5-8,few,TRBJ1-4,CASSLWYSDEKLFF,TGTGCCAGCAGCCTATGGTACAGTGATGAAAAACTGTTTTTT
NA,TRBV24-1,few,TRBJ1-2,CATSDYRNYGYTF,TGTGCCACCAGTGATTATAGGAACTATGGCTACACCTTC
NA,TRBV30,few,TRBJ2-5,CAWSAGLQETQYF,TGTGCCTGGAGTGCGGGGTTACAAGAGACCCAGTACTTC
TRBD2,TRBV6-1,many,TRBJ2-3,CASRGRERGTDTQYF,TGTGCCAGCAGGGGGAGGGAACGGGGCACAGATACGCAGTATTTT
NA,TRBV3-1,many,TRBJ1-2,CASSQEFGLASGYTF,TGTGCCAGCAGCCAAGAGTTCGGCCTAGCCAGTGGCTACACCTTC
NA,TRBV7-9,few,TRBJ2-2,CASSEGLGELFF,TGTGCCAGCTCCGAAGGGCTCGGGGAGCTGTTTTTT
NA,TRBV7-2,few,TRBJ2-5,CASSYDREASGQETQYF,TGTGCCAGCAGCTACGACAGGGAGGCTAGCGGCCAAGAGACCCAGTACTTC
TRBD2,TRBV18,few,TRBJ2-2,CASSRLADTGELFF,TGTGCCAGCTCACGACTAGCGGACACCGGGGAGCTGTTTTTT
TRBD1,TRBV27,NA,TRBJ1-4,CASKNTPGGAGEKLFF,TGTGCCAGCAAAAACACTCCAGGGGGCGCCGGTGAAAAACTGTTTTTT
TRBD1,TRBV6-2/TRBV6-3,NA,TRBJ2-3,CASSYAARGPDTQYF,TGTGCCAGCAGTTACGCCGCTAGGGGGCCGGATACGCAGTATTTT
NA,TRBV27,many,TRBJ2-7,CASSLSLVGEQYF,TGTGCCAGCAGTTTAAGCCTCGTCGGGGAGCAGTACTTC
NA,TRBV27,few,TRBJ2-1,CASSLFGGGYNEQFF,TGTGCCAGCAGTCTCTTTGGGGGAGGATACAATGAGCAGTTCTTC
NA,TRBV20-1,many,TRBJ1-4,CSAASRATNEKLFF,TGCAGTGCTGCCAGCAGAGCCACTAATGAAAAACTGTTTTTT
TRBD1,TRBV10-1,NA,TRBJ2-2,CASRQTGESNTGELFF,TGCGCCAGCAGGCAGACAGGGGAATCGAACACCGGGGAGCTGTTTTTT
TRBD2,TRBV20-1,few,TRBJ2-7,CSARDRFSGAKGSYEQYF,TGCAGTGCTAGAGATCGTTTTAGCGGGGCGAAGGGGTCCTACGAGCAGTACTTC
NA,TRBV9,NA,TRBJ1-1,CASSVGVSDTEAFF,TGTGCCAGCAGCGTAGGGGTTTCGGACACTGAAGCTTTCTTT
TRBD2,TRBV5-6,many,TRBJ2-1,CASRLGGGYNEQFF,TGTGCCAGCAGACTCGGGGGAGGGTACAATGAGCAGTTCTTC